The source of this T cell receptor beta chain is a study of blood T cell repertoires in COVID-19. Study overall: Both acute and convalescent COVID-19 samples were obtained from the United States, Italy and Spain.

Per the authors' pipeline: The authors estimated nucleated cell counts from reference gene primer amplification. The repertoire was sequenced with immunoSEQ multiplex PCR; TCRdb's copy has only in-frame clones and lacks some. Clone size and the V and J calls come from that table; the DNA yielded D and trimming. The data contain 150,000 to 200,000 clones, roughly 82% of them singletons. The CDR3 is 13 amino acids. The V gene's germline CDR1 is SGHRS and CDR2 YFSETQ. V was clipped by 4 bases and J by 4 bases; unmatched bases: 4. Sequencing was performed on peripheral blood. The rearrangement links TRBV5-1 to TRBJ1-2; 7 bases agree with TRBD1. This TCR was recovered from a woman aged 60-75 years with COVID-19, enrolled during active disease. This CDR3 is CASSPGQLYGYTF. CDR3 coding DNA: TGCGCCAGCAGCCCGGGACAGCTCTATGGCTACACCTTC.